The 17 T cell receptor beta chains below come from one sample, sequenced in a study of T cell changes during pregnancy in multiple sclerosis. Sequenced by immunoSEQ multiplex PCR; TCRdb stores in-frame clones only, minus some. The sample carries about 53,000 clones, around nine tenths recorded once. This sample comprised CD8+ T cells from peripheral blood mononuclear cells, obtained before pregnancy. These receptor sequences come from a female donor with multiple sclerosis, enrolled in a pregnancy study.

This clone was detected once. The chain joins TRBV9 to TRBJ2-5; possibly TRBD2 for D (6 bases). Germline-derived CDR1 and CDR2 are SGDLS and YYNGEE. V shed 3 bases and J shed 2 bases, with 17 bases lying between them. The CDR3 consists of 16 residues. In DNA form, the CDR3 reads TGTGCCAGCAGCGCCTATTTGGCGGGGCTTCAAGAGACCCAGTACTTC. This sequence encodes CASSAYLAGLQETQYF.

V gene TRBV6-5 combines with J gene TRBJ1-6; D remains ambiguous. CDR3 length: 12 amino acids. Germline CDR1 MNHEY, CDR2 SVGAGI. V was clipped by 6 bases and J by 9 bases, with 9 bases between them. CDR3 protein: CASRTTGSPLHF. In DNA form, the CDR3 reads TGTGCCAGCAGGACTACGGGTTCACCCCTCCACTTT.

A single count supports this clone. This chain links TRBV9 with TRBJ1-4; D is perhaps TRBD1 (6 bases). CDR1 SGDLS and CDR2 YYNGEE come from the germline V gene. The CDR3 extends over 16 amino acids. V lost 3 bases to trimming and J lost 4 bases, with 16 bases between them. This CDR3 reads CASSAEIQGSNEKLFF. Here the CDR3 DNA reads TGTGCCAGCAGCGCCGAGATACAGGGCAGTAATGAAAAACTGTTTTTT.

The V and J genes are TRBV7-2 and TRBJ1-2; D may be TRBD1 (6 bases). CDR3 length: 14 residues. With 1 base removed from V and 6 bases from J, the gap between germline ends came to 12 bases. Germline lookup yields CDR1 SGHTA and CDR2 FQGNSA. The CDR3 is CASSLVWGGDGYTF. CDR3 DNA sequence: TGTGCCAGCAGCTTAGTGTGGGGGGGCGATGGCTACACCTTC.

Here the CDR3 reads CASSEVWADPSTDTQYF. The CDR3 bases are TGTGCCAGCAGTGAAGTATGGGCAGACCCTAGCACAGATACGCAGTATTTT. This chain uses TRBV2 with TRBJ2-3; D gene unclear. The CDR3 has 17 residues. Germline lookup yields CDR1 SNHLY and CDR2 FYNNEI. V lost 1 base to trimming and J lost 0 bases, with 14 bases between them.

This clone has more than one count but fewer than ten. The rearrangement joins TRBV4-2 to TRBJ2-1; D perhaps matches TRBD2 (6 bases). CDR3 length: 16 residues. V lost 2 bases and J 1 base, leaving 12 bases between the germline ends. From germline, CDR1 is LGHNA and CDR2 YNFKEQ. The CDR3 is CASSQSPGESYNEQFF. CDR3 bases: TGTGCCAGCAGCCAATCCCCGGGGGAGTCCTACAATGAGCAGTTCTTC.

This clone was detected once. CDR3 sequence (DNA): TGTGCCATCAGTGACCTCCAGGGGAATAGGCTGTTTTTT. It specifies CAISDLQGNRLFF. This chain uses TRBV10-3 with TRBJ1-4; a possible D gene is TRBD1 (6 bases). Germline V gene sequence: CDR1 ENHRY, CDR2 SYGVKD. The CDR3 extends over 13 amino acids. V lost 3 bases and J lost 14, with 16 bases in between.

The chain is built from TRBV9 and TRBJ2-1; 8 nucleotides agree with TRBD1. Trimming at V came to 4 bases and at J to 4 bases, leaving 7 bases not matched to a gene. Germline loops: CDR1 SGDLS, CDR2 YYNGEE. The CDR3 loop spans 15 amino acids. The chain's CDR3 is CASSPRQGAYNEQFF. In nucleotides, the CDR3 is TGTGCCAGCAGCCCCCGGCAGGGGGCTTACAATGAGCAGTTCTTC. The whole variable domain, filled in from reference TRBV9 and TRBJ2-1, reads DSGVTQTPKHLITATGQRVTLRCSPRSGDLSVYWYQQSLDQGLQFLIQYYNGEERAKGNILERFSAQQFPDLHSELNLSSLELGDSALYFCASSPRQGAYNEQFFGPGTRLTVL.

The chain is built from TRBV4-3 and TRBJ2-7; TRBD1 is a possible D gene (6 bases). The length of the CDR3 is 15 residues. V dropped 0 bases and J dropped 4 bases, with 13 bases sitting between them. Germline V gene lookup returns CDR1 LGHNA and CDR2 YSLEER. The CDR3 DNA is TGCGCCAGCAGCCAAGACACAGGGAGCTGGTACGAGCAGTACTTC. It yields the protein CASSQDTGSWYEQYF.

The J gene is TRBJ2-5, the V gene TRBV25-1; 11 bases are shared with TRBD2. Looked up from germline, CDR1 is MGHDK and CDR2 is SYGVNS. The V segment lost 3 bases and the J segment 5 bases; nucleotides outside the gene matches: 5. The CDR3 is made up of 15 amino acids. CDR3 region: CASSDSSGGRETQYF. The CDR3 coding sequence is TGTGCCAGCAGTGACTCTAGCGGGGGGCGTGAGACCCAGTACTTC.

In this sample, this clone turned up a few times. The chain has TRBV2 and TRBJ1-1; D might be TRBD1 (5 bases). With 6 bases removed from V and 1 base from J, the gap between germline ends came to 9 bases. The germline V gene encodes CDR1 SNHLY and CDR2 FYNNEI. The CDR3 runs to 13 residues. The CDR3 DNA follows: TGTGCCAGCAGAGCGACAGCGAACACTGAAGCTTTCTTT. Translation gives CASRATANTEAFF.

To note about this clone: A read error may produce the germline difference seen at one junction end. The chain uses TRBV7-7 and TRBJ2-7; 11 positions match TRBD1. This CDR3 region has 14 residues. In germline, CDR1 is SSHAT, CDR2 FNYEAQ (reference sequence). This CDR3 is CASSPGTGGYEQYF. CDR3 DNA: TGTGCTAGCAGTCCGGGGACAGGGGGCTACGAGCAGTACTTC.

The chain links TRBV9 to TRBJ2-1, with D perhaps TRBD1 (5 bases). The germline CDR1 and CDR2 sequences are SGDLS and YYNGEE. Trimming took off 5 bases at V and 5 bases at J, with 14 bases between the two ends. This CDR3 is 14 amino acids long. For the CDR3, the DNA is TGTGCCAGCAGTGAAGGGGTGTATGACAATGAGCAGTTCTTC. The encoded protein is CASSEGVYDNEQFF.

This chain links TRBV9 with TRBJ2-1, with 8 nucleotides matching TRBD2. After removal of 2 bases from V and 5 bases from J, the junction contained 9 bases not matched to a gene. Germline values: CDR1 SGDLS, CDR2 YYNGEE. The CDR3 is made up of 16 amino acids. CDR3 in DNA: TGTGCCAGCAGCGTGATTGTCGGGGGGGCCGACAATGAGCAGTTCTTC. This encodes CASSVIVGGADNEQFF.

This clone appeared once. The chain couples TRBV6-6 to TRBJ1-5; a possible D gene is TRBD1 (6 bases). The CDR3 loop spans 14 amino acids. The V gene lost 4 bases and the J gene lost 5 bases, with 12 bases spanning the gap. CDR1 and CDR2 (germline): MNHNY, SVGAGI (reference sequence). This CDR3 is CASSSAGGHQPQHF. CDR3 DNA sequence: TGTGCCAGCAGTTCCGCGGGGGGGCATCAGCCCCAGCATTTT.

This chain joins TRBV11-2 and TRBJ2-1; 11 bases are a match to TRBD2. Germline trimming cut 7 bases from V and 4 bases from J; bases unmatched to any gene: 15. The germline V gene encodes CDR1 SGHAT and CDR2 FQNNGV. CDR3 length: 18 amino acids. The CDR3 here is CASTSPFSGGGTYNEQFF. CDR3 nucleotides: TGTGCCAGCACCTCCCCATTTAGCGGGGGGGGTACTTACAATGAGCAGTTCTTC.

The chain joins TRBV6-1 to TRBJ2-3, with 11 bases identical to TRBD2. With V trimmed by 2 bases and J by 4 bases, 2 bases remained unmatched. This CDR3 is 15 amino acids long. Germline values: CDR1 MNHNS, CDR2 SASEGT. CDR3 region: CASSEFSGGADTQYF. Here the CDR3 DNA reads TGTGCCAGCAGTGAATTTAGCGGGGGGGCAGATACGCAGTATTTT.